The sequence of this T cell receptor (beta chain) was determined in a study of beta chain features in type 1 diabetes. Trimming at V came to 8 bases and at J to 2 bases, leaving 11 bases not matched to a gene. The CDR3 contains 15 residues. CDR1 and CDR2 (germline): MDHEN, SYDVKM. The entirety of the isolated RNA underwent reverse transcription, so expressed TCRB transcripts were sequenced. Method: immunoSEQ multiplex PCR; TCRdb's copy keeps in-frame clones and lacks some. The profile shows 110,000 or so clones, 40% of them singletons. The chain is built from TRBV28 and TRBJ2-7; 8 bases agree with TRBD1. Sequenced: stem cell memory CD4+ T cells from blood. The origin of this receptor is a woman aged 18-30 years in good health. Here the CDR3 reads CASRRQGFIAYEQYF. As DNA, the CDR3 is TGTGCCAGCCGAAGACAGGGGTTCATAGCCTACGAGCAGTACTTC.